The 20 T cell receptor beta chains in this list originate from one sample, sequenced in a study of human T cells and chemical hapten exposure. Documented time point: pre-sensitization, week 0. Treatment here: therapeutic diphenylcyclopropenone sensitization with weekly scalp DPC. TCRdb itself ran the RACE reads through MiXCR, one entry per CDR3 protein. This table has about 61,000 distinct CDR3 sequences, roughly 6.7% appearing once. Sequencing used whole blood, obtained in connection with sensitization to the hapten diphenylcyclopropenone (DPC). Receptors were obtained from a young woman with alopecia areata. Some clones in this sample may be carry-over from other donors' samples.

V usage is TRBV24-1 and J usage is TRBJ1-6; D unresolved. Germline-derived CDR1 and CDR2 are KGHDR and SFDVKD. This CDR3 spans 18 amino acids. Trimming removed 9 bases at V and 5 bases at J, with 25 bases between. DNA of the CDR3: TGTGCCACCGGAGGGATTCATTTCTCTCCCTTGAATAATTCACCCCTCCACTTT. Translation gives CATGGIHFSPLNNSPLHF.

This clonotype was found a few times. The chain is built from TRBV20-1 and TRBJ2-3; maybe TRBD1 (5 bases). CDR1 DFQATT and CDR2 SNEGSKA come from the germline V gene (reference sequence). The CDR3 totals 14 residues. V lost 2 bases to trimming and J lost 3 bases, with 12 bases between them. CDR3 in DNA: TGCAGTGCTAGATTACAGGTTGTAACAGATACGCAGTATTTT. Translating it yields CSARLQVVTDTQYF.

The chain uses TRBV18 and TRBJ1-1, with TRBD1 as a possible D gene (5 bases). Germline CDR1 is KGHSH and CDR2 is LQKENI. Trimming took 4 bases from V and 4 from J, leaving 16 bases between them. The CDR3 length is 15 residues. CDR3 protein: CASSQHQGWGTEAFF. DNA for the CDR3: TGTGCCAGCTCACAACACCAGGGATGGGGCACTGAAGCTTTCTTT.

This clonotype was seen more than once but under ten times. V usage is TRBV5-1 and J usage is TRBJ1-1; TRBD1 agrees at 7 bases. The CDR3 has 14 amino acids. Trimming cost V 2 bases and J 1 base; bases outside gene matches: 2. Germline V CDR1 and CDR2: SGHRS, YFSETQ. CDR3 bases: TGCGCCAGCAGCTTAAGACAGGGGAACACTGAAGCTTTCTTT. It specifies CASSLRQGNTEAFF.

This clonotype appeared many times. The rearrangement joins TRBV20-1 to TRBJ1-5, with TRBD1 identical over 9 bases. The germline V gene encodes CDR1 DFQATT and CDR2 SNEGSKA (reference sequence). This CDR3 spans 15 amino acids. J was trimmed by 1 base and V by 6 bases; bases with no gene match: 7. The CDR3 region is CSAHRTGASNQPQHF. The CDR3, as DNA: TGCAGTGCCCACCGGACAGGGGCCAGCAATCAGCCCCAGCATTTT.

The table lists this clonotype with many counts. V and J are TRBV5-1 and TRBJ1-5; D not certain. CDR1 and CDR2 (germline): SGHRS, YFSETQ. The CDR3 is 13 amino acids. V was pared by 1 base and J by 1 base, with 3 bases between. The CDR3 nucleotides read TGCGCCAGCAGCTTGAACAGCAATCAGCCCCAGCATTTT. Its translation: CASSLNSNQPQHF.

This clonotype has ten or more counts. The V gene is TRBV29-1, the J gene TRBJ1-1; D is unresolved. V was trimmed by 4 bases and J by 2 bases, leaving 8 bases between them. This CDR3 is built from 12 residues. The germline V gene has CDR1 SQVTM and CDR2 ANQGSEA. This CDR3 is CSVGLTNTEAFF. The CDR3 DNA follows: TGCAGCGTTGGGCTGACTAACACTGAAGCTTTCTTT. The variable domain in full, with the rest retrieved from reference TRBV29-1 and TRBJ1-1, is SAVISQKPSRDICQRGTSLTIQCQVDSQVTMMFWYRQQPGQSLTLIATANQGSEATYESGFVIDKFPISRPNLTFSTLTVSNMSPEDSSIYLCSVGLTNTEAFFGQGTRLTVV.

This clonotype was detected a few times. The chain joins TRBV12-5 to TRBJ2-3; 10 bases map to TRBD2. This CDR3 is 16 amino acids long. The V gene's germline CDR1 is LGHNT and CDR2 FRNRAP. The V segment lost 5 bases and the J segment 0 bases; nucleotides outside the gene matches: 5. CDR3 nucleotides: TGTGCTAGTGGTCCGGGGACTAGCGAGAGCACAGATACGCAGTATTTT. Encoded protein: CASGPGTSESTDTQYF.

This clonotype was seen ten or more times. This chain connects TRBV5-1 to TRBJ1-2, with D hard to call. Per the germline V gene, CDR1 is SGHRS and CDR2 is YFSETQ. The CDR3 totals 14 residues. V was clipped by 6 bases and J by 0 bases, with 12 bases between them. Here the CDR3 DNA reads TGCGCCAGCAAGAGGCAGCCGACTAACTATGGCTACACCTTC. Residues: CASKRQPTNYGYTF.

This clonotype was seen many times. The chain couples TRBV5-1 to TRBJ2-7; TRBD1 is a possible D gene (6 bases). Trimming cost V 5 bases and J 3 bases, with 21 bases left between them. This CDR3 is built from 16 residues. Germline assignment: CDR1 SGHRS and CDR2 YFSETQ. CDR3 residues: CASSYGTGTLIYEQYF. Written as DNA, the CDR3 is TGCGCCAGCAGTTATGGAACCGGGACACTGATCTACGAGCAGTACTTC.

Ten or more counts support this clonotype. This sequence joins TRBV5-1 and TRBJ2-7; 8 nucleotides agree with TRBD1. Germline CDR1 is SGHRS and CDR2 is YFSETQ. The V gene end was trimmed by 4 bases and the J gene end by 9 bases; junction bases not matched to a gene: 9. The CDR3 has 13 residues. This CDR3 is CASSGTTGVGQYF. In DNA form, the CDR3 reads TGCGCCAGCAGCGGAACGACAGGGGTTGGGCAGTACTTC. Full variable domain (outside the CDR3, taken from reference TRBV5-1 and TRBJ2-7): KAGVTQTPRYLIKTRGQQVTLSCSPISGHRSVSWYQQTPGQGLQFLFEYFSETQRNKGNFPGRFSGRQFSNSRSEMNVSTLELGDSALYLCASSGTTGVGQYFGPGTRLTVT.

There are many counts of this clonotype. The chain uses TRBV5-6 and TRBJ1-1; no reliable D call. Germline CDR1 SGHDT, CDR2 YYEEEE. The ends were cut back, 1 base at V and 6 bases at J, with 13 bases in the middle. The CDR3 covers 14 residues. CDR3 loop: CASSLSPNSAEAFF. CDR3 bases: TGTGCCAGCAGCTTGTCCCCGAACAGCGCTGAAGCTTTCTTT.

This clonotype was detected many times. This chain joins TRBV30 and TRBJ1-1, with TRBD1 identical over 7 bases. The CDR3 is 15 residues long. V lost 1 base and J lost 0; bases outside the gene matches: 5. CDR1 GTSNPN and CDR2 SVGIG come from the germline V gene (reference sequence). CDR3 region: CAWSERGQLNTEAFF. The CDR3 region has the DNA TGTGCCTGGAGTGAGAGGGGACAGCTGAACACTGAAGCTTTCTTT. Supplemented by reference TRBV30 and TRBJ1-1, the full variable domain reads SQTIHQWPATLVQPVGSPLSLECTVEGTSNPNLYWYRQAAGRGLQLLFYSVGIGQISSEVPQNLSASRPQDRQFILSSKKLLLSDSGFYLCAWSERGQLNTEAFFGQGTRLTVV.

The genes are TRBV5-5 and TRBJ1-2; D gene uncertain. The V and J ends lost 3 bases and 13 bases respectively, with 19 bases between them. The CDR3 runs to 13 residues. Germline V gives CDR1 SGHKS, CDR2 YYEKEE (reference sequence). The CDR3 DNA sequence: TGTGCCAGCAGCTCCCACCCCGCGGGAGAGTGCACCTTC. Translating it yields CASSSHPAGECTF.

Ten or more counts support this clonotype. J is TRBJ1-3 and V is TRBV20-1; D remains unclear. This CDR3 is 14 amino acids long. The ends were cut back, 1 base at V and 0 bases at J, with 7 bases in the middle. Germline-derived CDR1 and CDR2 are DFQATT and SNEGSKA (reference sequence). The CDR3, as DNA: TGCAGTGCTAGAGGCCCTGACTCTGGAAACACCATATATTTT. Translating it yields CSARGPDSGNTIYF.

This clonotype was seen at least ten times. The V call is TRBV20-1, the J call TRBJ1-3; D is perhaps TRBD1 (6 bases). The germline V gene has CDR1 DFQATT and CDR2 SNEGSKA (reference sequence). This CDR3 contains 15 residues. V shed 6 bases and J shed 0 bases, with 15 bases lying between them. As DNA, the CDR3 is TGCAGTGCGGGGGCAACACAGGGCTCTGGAAACACCATATATTTT. This gives the protein CSAGATQGSGNTIYF.

This clonotype has a count of ten or more. V gene TRBV5-6 combines with J gene TRBJ1-2; D not certain. Germline V gene data show CDR1 as SGHDT and CDR2 as YYEEEE. This CDR3 contains 12 residues. V lost 4 bases, J lost 4 bases, and 8 bases lay in between. CDR3 region: CASSRSAYGYTF. The DNA for the CDR3 is TGTGCCAGCAGCCGATCTGCCTATGGCTACACCTTC.

This clonotype was picked up many times. The chain links TRBV6-1 to TRBJ2-5; 7 nucleotides align to TRBD1. Losses at the gene ends were 3 bases for V and 1 base for J; bases not matched to a gene: 5. CDR1 is MNHNS, CDR2 SASEGT, per germline. The CDR3 length is 15 residues. The CDR3 nucleotides read TGTGCCAGCAGTGAGCTAGGGGGCGGCCAAGAGACCCAGTACTTC. This sequence encodes CASSELGGGQETQYF.

The CDR3 loop is CASSLIRDGPYEQYF. The CDR3 nucleotides read TGCGCCAGCAGCTTGATCCGGGACGGGCCTTACGAGCAGTACTTC. The rearrangement uses TRBV5-1 and TRBJ2-7, with D perhaps given as TRBD1 or TRBD2 (5 bases each). The CDR3 runs to 15 residues. Germline V CDR1 and CDR2: SGHRS, YFSETQ. Between the trimmed V and J ends, which lost 1 base and 4 bases, there was a span of 15 bases.

Notes on this clonotype: A read error may explain this, as a much larger clone is one base away. The chain couples TRBV27 to TRBJ1-1; the D gene is possibly TRBD1 (5 bases). The CDR3 length is 10 residues. V lost 7 bases, J lost 10 bases, and 10 bases lay in between. Germline assignment: CDR1 MNHEY and CDR2 SMNVEV (reference sequence). DNA of the CDR3: TGTGCCAGCACCTTACAGGTAGCTTTCTTT. It translates to CASTLQVAFF.